What follows are 21 T cell receptor beta chains derived from one specimen sequenced in a study of OX40 agonist ivuxolimab in advanced cancers. TCRdb's table, derived via immunoSEQ multiplex PCR, lists solely in-frame clones and lacks some. The table includes some 42,000 clones, around 83% detected once. The starting material was CD4+ or CD8+ T cells sorted from blood, obtained in a trial of the OX40 agonist ivuxolimab. The receptor set was obtained from an adult with an advanced solid tumor such as melanoma, head and neck, liver or kidney cancer.

This sequence joins TRBV28 and TRBJ2-3; D gene uncertain. Trimming stripped 1 base from V and 0 bases from J, with 5 bases between. This CDR3 is built from 14 residues. Germline V CDR1 and CDR2: MDHEN, SYDVKM. CDR3 protein: CASSLLQSTDTQYF. The CDR3 DNA sequence: TGTGCCAGCAGTTTATTACAAAGCACAGATACGCAGTATTTT. Filled out from reference TRBV28 and TRBJ2-3, the complete variable domain reads DVKVTQSSRYLVKRTGEKVFLECVQDMDHENMFWYRQDPGLGLRLIYFSYDVKMKEKGDIPEGYSVSREKKERFSLILESASTNQTSMYLCASSLLQSTDTQYFGPGTRLTVL.

The genes are TRBV28 and TRBJ1-5, with D unresolved. CDR1 is MDHEN and CDR2 is SYDVKM in the germline V gene. Between the trimmed V and J ends, which lost 2 bases and 1 base, there was a span of 12 bases. The CDR3 totals 16 residues. Written as DNA, the CDR3 is TGTGCCAGCAGTTTACCTTTTGACAAGAGCAATCAGCCCCAGCATTTT. This codes for CASSLPFDKSNQPQHF.

The chain has TRBV4-1 and TRBJ1-5; D is possibly TRBD1 (5 bases). This CDR3 is 15 amino acids long. Between the trimmed V and J ends, which lost 3 bases and 7 bases, there was a span of 16 bases. Germline CDR1 and CDR2: MGHRA and YSYEKL. The CDR3 here is CASSQGEGLSQPQHF. As DNA, the CDR3 is TGCGCCAGCAGCCAGGGAGAGGGACTCTCGCAGCCCCAGCATTTT.

The gene calls are TRBV27 and TRBJ2-7; D unclear. CDR1 is MNHEY, CDR2 SMNVEV, per germline (reference sequence). V dropped 0 bases and J dropped 3 bases, with 12 bases sitting between them. The CDR3 has 15 amino acids. The CDR3 sequence: CASSLSRELLYEQYF. CDR3 DNA sequence: TGTGCCAGCAGTTTATCAAGGGAACTTCTCTACGAGCAGTACTTC.

The gene calls are TRBV4-1 and TRBJ2-1; 10 bases map to TRBD2. The CDR3 extends over 17 amino acids. Germline CDR1 reads MGHRA; CDR2 reads YSYEKL. V was pared by 0 bases and J by 6 bases, with 8 bases of the junction left unmatched. The CDR3 sequence: CASSQEGLAGVFNEQFF. The CDR3 nucleotides are TGCGCCAGCAGCCAAGAGGGGCTAGCGGGGGTTTTCAATGAGCAGTTCTTC.

The chain combines TRBV4-3 with TRBJ1-6; D is ambiguous. Trimming left V 0 bases short and J 17 bases short, with 17 bases between. Germline-derived CDR1 and CDR2 are LGHNA and YSLEER. The CDR3 contains 14 residues. This CDR3 is CASSQDLYAEGFHF. In DNA form, the CDR3 reads TGCGCCAGCAGCCAAGATCTTTACGCCGAGGGTTTCCACTTT.

This sequence joins TRBV5-8 and TRBJ2-1; the D call may be TRBD1 or TRBD2 (5 bases each). The length of the CDR3 is 15 residues. Germline CDR1 is SGHTS and CDR2 is YDEGEE. V dropped 6 bases and J dropped 0 bases, with 13 bases sitting between them. CDR3 in amino acids: CASTRGTVSYNEQFF. The CDR3 region has the DNA TGTGCCAGCACCCGAGGGACGGTCTCCTACAATGAGCAGTTCTTC.

The chain employs TRBV19 and TRBJ1-2, with D unclear. Between the trimmed V and J ends, which lost 1 base and 6 bases, there was a span of 9 bases. The V gene's germline CDR1 is LNHDA and CDR2 SQIVND (reference sequence). This CDR3 is built from 13 residues. CDR3 in DNA: TGTGCCAGTAGTATAGGGCAGGACGATGGCTACACCTTC. It codes for CASSIGQDDGYTF.

The chain is built from TRBV7-9 and TRBJ1-1; D not resolved. CDR3 length: 15 amino acids. Trimming pared 2 bases from V and 1 base from J, leaving 11 bases between. CDR1 and CDR2 from the germline V gene are SEHNR and FQNEAQ (reference sequence). The CDR3 bases are TGTGCCAGCAGCTTAATCCCAGGCAGGAACACTGAAGCTTTCTTT. Residues: CASSLIPGRNTEAFF.

This chain connects TRBV4-1 to TRBJ2-7, with a weak D call TRBD1 (6 bases). The germline gives CDR1 MGHRA, CDR2 YSYEKL. The CDR3 contains 16 residues. Trimming took off 1 base at V and 0 bases at J, with 13 bases between the two ends. The chain's CDR3 is CASSQGGTLSSYEQYF. The CDR3 bases are TGCGCCAGCAGCCAAGGTGGGACACTGAGCTCCTACGAGCAGTACTTC.

J is TRBJ1-5 and V is TRBV27, with TRBD1 identical over 9 bases. The CDR3 extends over 15 amino acids. Germline CDR1 reads MNHEY; CDR2 reads SMNVEV (reference sequence). V was pared by 6 bases and J by 6 bases, with 9 bases of the junction left unmatched. The CDR3 here is CASSRGQGSVQPQHF. CDR3 sequence (DNA): TGTGCCAGCAGCAGGGGACAGGGTAGTGTTCAGCCCCAGCATTTT.

Here the CDR3 DNA reads TGTGCCAGCAGCTTTGCGGGGGCAAACAACTATGGCTACACCTTC. Translation: CASSFAGANNYGYTF. The gene calls are TRBV7-9 and TRBJ1-2, with D possibly matching TRBD1 (6 bases). The V and J ends lost 3 bases and 2 bases respectively, with 13 bases between them. This CDR3 has 15 residues. The germline gives CDR1 SEHNR, CDR2 FQNEAQ (reference sequence). The full variable domain, rest sourced from reference TRBV7-9 and TRBJ1-2, is DTGVSQNPRHKITKRGQNVTFRCDPISEHNRLYWYRQTLGQGPEFLTYFQNEAQLEKSRLLSDRFSAERPKGSFSTLEIQRTEQGDSAMYLCASSFAGANNYGYTFGSGTRLTVV.

J is TRBJ2-4 and V is TRBV14; 9 nucleotides align to TRBD2. The CDR3 spans 18 residues. CDR1 and CDR2 (germline): SGHDN, FVKESK. The J segment lost 6 bases and the V segment lost 1 base, leaving 13 bases of the junction unmatched. The CDR3: CASSQGSSGGPPLNIQYF. DNA for the CDR3: TGTGCCAGCAGCCAAGGGTCGAGCGGGGGGCCCCCGTTAAACATTCAGTACTTC.

The chain employs TRBV7-2 and TRBJ2-7; D gene uncertain. The CDR3 consists of 14 residues. Trimming cost V 7 bases and J 0 bases, with 13 bases left between them. The germline gives CDR1 SGHTA, CDR2 FQGNSA. The DNA for the CDR3 is TGTGCCAGCAAAACAGAACCATTCTCCTACGAGCAGTACGTC. Encoded protein: CASKTEPFSYEQYV.

The genes are TRBV7-8 and TRBJ2-7; D call uncertain. Germline-derived CDR1 and CDR2 are SGHVS and FQNEAQ. V dropped 0 bases and J dropped 0 bases, with 15 bases sitting between them. This CDR3 is built from 17 residues. The CDR3 nucleotides read TGTGCCAGCAGCTTAGCTTGGGATTCAGAGCTCTCCTACGAGCAGTACGTC. This sequence encodes CASSLAWDSELSYEQYV.

The rearrangement uses TRBV23-1 and TRBJ1-4, with D unresolved. TRBV23-1 is an open reading frame whose function is uncertain. The CDR3 has 13 residues. V lost 7 bases to trimming and J lost 7 bases, with 13 bases between them. The CDR3 DNA follows: TGCGCCAGCAAAGTCAGGCCCCGTGAAAAACTGTTTTTT. It codes for CASKVRPREKLFF.

The chain is built from TRBV5-5 and TRBJ2-7; 8 bases are shared with TRBD1. The J segment lost 3 bases and the V segment lost 0 bases, leaving 8 bases of the junction unmatched. The CDR3 is made up of 16 amino acids. CDR1 SGHKS and CDR2 YYEKEE come from the germline V gene (reference sequence). The CDR3 DNA is TGTGCCAGCAGCTTGGCTTTGAGGACAGGGAACTACGAGCAGTACTTC. The encoded protein is CASSLALRTGNYEQYF.

V is TRBV5-4 and J is TRBJ1-6; no reliable D call. This CDR3 is built from 17 residues. V was trimmed by 0 bases and J by 7 bases, leaving 17 bases between them. Germline-derived CDR1 and CDR2 are SGHNT and YYREEE (reference sequence). The CDR3 sequence is CASSLAAPAEPNSPLHF. The CDR3, as DNA: TGTGCCAGCAGCTTGGCCGCCCCGGCAGAACCAAATTCACCCCTCCACTTT.

This clone showed up just once. The genes are TRBV12-5 and TRBJ1-5; unclear D gene. The germline V gene encodes CDR1 LGHNT and CDR2 FRNRAP. This CDR3 comprises 13 residues. Trimming stripped 1 base from V and 7 bases from J, with 8 bases between. The CDR3 DNA is TGTGCTAGTGGTTTGGAAGTGGAACAGCCCCAGCATTTT. The encoded protein is CASGLEVEQPQHF.

This sequence joins TRBV27 and TRBJ1-2; a weak D match, TRBD1 (6 bases). Trimming cost V 1 base and J 5 bases, with 17 bases left between them. Germline-derived CDR1 and CDR2 are MNHEY and SMNVEV (reference sequence). The CDR3 extends over 16 amino acids. This chain's CDR3 is CASSLWAPGGRYGYTF. CDR3 in DNA: TGTGCCAGCAGTTTATGGGCCCCTGGGGGGCGTTATGGCTACACCTTC.

The chain joins TRBV5-5 to TRBJ2-7, with D possibly matching TRBD2 (6 bases). Germline V lookup: CDR1 SGHKS, CDR2 YYEKEE (reference sequence). This CDR3 has 14 amino acids. V was pared by 2 bases and J by 3 bases, with 12 bases between. CDR3: CASSLSGGVYEQYV. DNA of the CDR3: TGTGCCAGCAGCTTATCCGGGGGTGTCTACGAGCAGTACGTC.